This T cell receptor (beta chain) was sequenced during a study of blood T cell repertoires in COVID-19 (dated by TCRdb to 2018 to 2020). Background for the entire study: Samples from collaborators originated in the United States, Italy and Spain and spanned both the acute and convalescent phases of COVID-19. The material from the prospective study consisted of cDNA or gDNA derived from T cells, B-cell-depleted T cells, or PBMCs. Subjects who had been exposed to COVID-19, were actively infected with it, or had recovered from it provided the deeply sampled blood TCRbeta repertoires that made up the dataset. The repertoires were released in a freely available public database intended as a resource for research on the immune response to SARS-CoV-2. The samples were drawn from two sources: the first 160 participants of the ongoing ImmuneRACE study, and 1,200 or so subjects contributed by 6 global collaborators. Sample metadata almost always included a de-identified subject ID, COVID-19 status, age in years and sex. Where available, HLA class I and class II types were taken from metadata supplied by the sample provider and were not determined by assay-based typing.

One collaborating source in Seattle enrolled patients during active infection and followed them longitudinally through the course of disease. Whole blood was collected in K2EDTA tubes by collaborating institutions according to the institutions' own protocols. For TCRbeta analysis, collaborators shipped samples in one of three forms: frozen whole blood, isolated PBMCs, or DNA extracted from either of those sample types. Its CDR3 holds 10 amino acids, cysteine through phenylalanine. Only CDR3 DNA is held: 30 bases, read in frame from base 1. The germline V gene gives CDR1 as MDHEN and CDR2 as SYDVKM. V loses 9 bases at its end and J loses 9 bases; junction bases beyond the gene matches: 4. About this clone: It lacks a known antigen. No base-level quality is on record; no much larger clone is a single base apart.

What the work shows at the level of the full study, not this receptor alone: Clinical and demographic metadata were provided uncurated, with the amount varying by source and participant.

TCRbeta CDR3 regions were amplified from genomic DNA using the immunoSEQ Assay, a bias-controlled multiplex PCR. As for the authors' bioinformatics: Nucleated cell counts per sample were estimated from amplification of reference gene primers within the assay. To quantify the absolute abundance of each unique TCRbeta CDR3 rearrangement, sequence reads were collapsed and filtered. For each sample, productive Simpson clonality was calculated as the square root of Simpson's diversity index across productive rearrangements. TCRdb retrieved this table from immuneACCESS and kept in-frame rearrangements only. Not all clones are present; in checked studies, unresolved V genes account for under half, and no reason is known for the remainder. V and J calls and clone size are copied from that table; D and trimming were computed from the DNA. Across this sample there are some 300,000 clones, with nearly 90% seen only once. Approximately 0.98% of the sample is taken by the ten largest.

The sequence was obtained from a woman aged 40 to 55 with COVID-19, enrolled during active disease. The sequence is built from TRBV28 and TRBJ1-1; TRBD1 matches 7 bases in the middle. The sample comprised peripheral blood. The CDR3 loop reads CASMTGQAFF. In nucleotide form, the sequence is TGTGCCAGTATGACAGGGCAAGCTTTCTTT.